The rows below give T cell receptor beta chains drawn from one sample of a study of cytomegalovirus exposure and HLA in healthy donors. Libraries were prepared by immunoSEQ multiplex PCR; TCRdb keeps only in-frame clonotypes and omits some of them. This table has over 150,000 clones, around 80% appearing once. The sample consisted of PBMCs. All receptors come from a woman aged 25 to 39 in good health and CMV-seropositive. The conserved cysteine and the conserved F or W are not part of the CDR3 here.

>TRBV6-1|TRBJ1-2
ASSVGGADGYT
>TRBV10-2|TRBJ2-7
ASTTEGYDEQY
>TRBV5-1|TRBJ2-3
ASSLGPGRTDTQY
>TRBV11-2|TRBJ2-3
ASSQNRMRTSGWNYTQY
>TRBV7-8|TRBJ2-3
ASSSRTLSQPDTQY
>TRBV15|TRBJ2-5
ATSRDRGGETQY
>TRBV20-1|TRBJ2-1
SAPRVRGQF
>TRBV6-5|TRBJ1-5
ASSRGQGADQPQH
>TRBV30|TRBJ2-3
AWGLAGLTDTQY
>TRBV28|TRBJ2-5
ASRETSGQGAGETQY
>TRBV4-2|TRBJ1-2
ASSPGEGSYT
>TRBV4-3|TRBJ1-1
ASSQARLSTEAF
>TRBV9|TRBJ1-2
ASTSQTGGADYYGYT
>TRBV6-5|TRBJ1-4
ASSYFGGDEKLF
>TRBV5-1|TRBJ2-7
ASSLTGDFRSYEQY
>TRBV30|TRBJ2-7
AWSGQGQGFEQY
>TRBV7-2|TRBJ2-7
ASSLVGGTNYEQY
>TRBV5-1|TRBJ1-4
ASSWGQGAPNEKLF
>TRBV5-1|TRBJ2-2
ASSLGQNTGELF
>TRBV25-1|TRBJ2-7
ASVQAGVSNEQY
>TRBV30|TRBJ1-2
AWSEHANYGYT
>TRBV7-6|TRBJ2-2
ASSLGLAGGTGELF
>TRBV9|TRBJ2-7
ASSATGDRSYEQY
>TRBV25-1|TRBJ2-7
ASSGNRGRYEQY
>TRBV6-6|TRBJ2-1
ASSYSGLAGAHEQF
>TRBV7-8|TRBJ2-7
ASSLPSKSYEQY
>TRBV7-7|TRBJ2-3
ASSSGLAGGGDTQY
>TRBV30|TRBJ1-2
AWRATGKNGYT
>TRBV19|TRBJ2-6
ASSIDRDSQPRANVLT
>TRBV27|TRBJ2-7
ASSLSNFGEQY
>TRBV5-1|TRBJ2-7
ASSFLGVLDEQY
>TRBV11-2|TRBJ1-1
ASSLYGEAF
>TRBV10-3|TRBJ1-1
AISESWGGTEAF
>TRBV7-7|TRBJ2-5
ASSPAGEETQY
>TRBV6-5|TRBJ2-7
ASSLGTSGVYEQY
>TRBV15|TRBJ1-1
ATSAVDDRGPGMNTEAF
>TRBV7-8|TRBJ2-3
ASSLGGLAGVTDTQY
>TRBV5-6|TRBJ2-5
ASSSAAAGASETQY
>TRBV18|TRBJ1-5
ASSRYQGDQPQH
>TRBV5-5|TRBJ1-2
ASSLEGVYGYT
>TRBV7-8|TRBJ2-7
ASSLLAFASYEQY
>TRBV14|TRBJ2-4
ASSHRSSAKNIQY
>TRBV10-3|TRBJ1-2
AISGGQGAPGYT
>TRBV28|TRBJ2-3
ASSSLAGVDTDTQY
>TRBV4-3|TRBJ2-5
ASSQGPGETQY
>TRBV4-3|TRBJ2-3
ASSQEMGGGDTQY